The 14 T cell receptor beta chains below all came from one sample that was sequenced in a study of shared clonotypes between healthy human individuals. Measured with immunoSEQ multiplex PCR; TCRdb has only the in-frame clones, and not every one. The sample consists of about 1.4 million clones, over 95% of them appearing once. The sequencing input was naive CD4+ T cells sorted from blood. Subset of the sample: CD45RA+ positively selected. Every receptor here comes from a man aged 25-45 years in good health.

The chain employs TRBV27 and TRBJ2-7; TRBD1 agrees at 7 bases. In germline, CDR1 is MNHEY, CDR2 SMNVEV (reference sequence). This CDR3 spans 13 amino acids. Trimming took 4 bases from V and 3 from J; bases not matched to a gene: 3. The CDR3: CASSSRDSYEQYF. As DNA, the CDR3 is TGTGCCAGCAGTTCCCGGGACAGCTACGAGCAGTACTTC.

The rearrangement uses TRBV11-2 and TRBJ2-3; TRBD2 matches 9 bases. Trimming removed 6 bases from V and 3 bases from J; junction bases left unmatched: 4. There are 14 residues in the CDR3. CDR1 and CDR2 from the germline V gene are SGHAT and FQNNGV. The chain's CDR3 is CASSSGSMTDTQYF. The CDR3 bases are TGTGCCAGCAGTAGCGGGAGTATGACAGATACGCAGTATTTT.

V is TRBV4-1 and J is TRBJ2-7; TRBD2 is a possible D gene (5 bases). V was pared by 1 base and J by 0 bases, with 16 bases between. The CDR3 is 17 amino acids. Germline assignment: CDR1 MGHRA and CDR2 YSYEKL. CDR3 DNA sequence: TGCGCCAGCAGCCAAGGGGAAGGAGGTTCATTCTCCTACGAGCAGTACTTC. It encodes CASSQGEGGSFSYEQYF.

The V gene is TRBV5-5, the J gene TRBJ2-7, with 8 bases fitting TRBD2. Germline V gene data show CDR1 as SGHKS and CDR2 as YYEKEE (reference sequence). The CDR3 runs to 15 residues. J gave up 6 bases and V 5 bases, and 13 bases lay outside the gene matches. The CDR3 DNA reads TGTGCCAGCAGTTTTACCGGGACTAGGGGAGGCGAGCAGTACTTC. Amino acids: CASSFTGTRGGEQYF. Together with reference TRBV5-5 and TRBJ2-7, the CDR3 gives the full variable domain: DAGVTQSPTHLIKTRGQQVTLRCSPISGHKSVSWYQQVLGQGPQFIFQYYEKEERGRGNFPDRFSARQFPNYSSELNVNALLLGDSALYLCASSFTGTRGGEQYFGPGTRLTVT.

J is TRBJ2-5 and V is TRBV4-1, with TRBD1 as a possible D gene (5 bases). Trimming stripped 1 base from V and 4 bases from J, with 16 bases between. CDR3 length: 16 amino acids. Germline lookup yields CDR1 MGHRA and CDR2 YSYEKL. The CDR3 is CASSQAPGIQRETQYF. The CDR3 region has the DNA TGCGCCAGCAGCCAAGCCCCAGGGATCCAAAGAGAGACCCAGTACTTC.

Regarding this clone: The sample has other DNA sequences that encode this CDR3 too. The chain recombines TRBV28 with TRBJ2-1; unclear D gene. The germline CDR1 and CDR2 sequences are MDHEN and SYDVKM. Trimming stripped 2 bases from V and 4 bases from J, with 6 bases between. The CDR3 consists of 13 residues. The CDR3 DNA reads as TGTGCCAGCAGTTTAGTGGGGTACAATGAGCAGTTCTTC. Its translation is CASSLVGYNEQFF.

The chain employs TRBV5-6 and TRBJ2-7, with D perhaps matching TRBD1 (6 bases). With 4 bases removed from V and 7 bases from J, the gap between germline ends came to 18 bases. This CDR3 region has 14 residues. Germline V gives CDR1 SGHDT, CDR2 YYEEEE. DNA for the CDR3: TGTGCCAGCAGCATCGCAGGGGCCGCCAGAGAGCAGTACTTC. Translation gives CASSIAGAAREQYF.

The gene calls are TRBV27 and TRBJ2-2, with TRBD1 matching over 9 bases. Germline V gene lookup returns CDR1 MNHEY and CDR2 SMNVEV (reference sequence). The trim removed 4 bases at V and 3 bases at J, leaving 12 bases unmatched. This CDR3 is 18 amino acids long. As DNA, the CDR3 is TGTGCCAGCAGTTCCTCGCGCCGACAGGGGGGTCACACCGGGGAGCTGTTTTTT. Translated, it gives CASSSSRRQGGHTGELFF.

On this clone: Other DNA sequences in this sample translate to the same CDR3. This rearrangement joins TRBV14 to TRBJ1-5; D not certain. Trimming removed 1 base at V and 10 bases at J, with 5 bases between. Germline V lookup: CDR1 SGHDN, CDR2 FVKESK. This CDR3 comprises 11 residues. The CDR3 bases are TGTGCCAGCAGCCAAGGGGGTCCCCAGCATTTT. As protein: CASSQGGPQHF.

The chain couples TRBV9 to TRBJ2-2, with D possibly being TRBD1 (5 bases). Trimming took 6 bases from V and 6 from J, leaving 15 bases between them. This CDR3 spans 14 amino acids. CDR1 and CDR2 from the germline V gene are SGDLS and YYNGEE. CDR3 DNA: TGTGCCAGCACCTTAACGGCAGGGCCCGGGGAGCTGTTTTTT. Translating gives CASTLTAGPGELFF. Full variable domain (missing parts from reference TRBV9 and TRBJ2-2): DSGVTQTPKHLITATGQRVTLRCSPRSGDLSVYWYQQSLDQGLQFLIQYYNGEERAKGNILERFSAQQFPDLHSELNLSSLELGDSALYFCASTLTAGPGELFFGEGSRLTVL.

This chain uses TRBV27 with TRBJ2-2, with 7 bases identical to TRBD2. With V trimmed by 5 bases and J by 6 bases, 12 bases remained unmatched. Germline V lookup: CDR1 MNHEY, CDR2 SMNVEV (reference sequence). CDR3 length equals 16 residues. DNA for the CDR3: TGTGCCAGCAGTCCGGGAGTTGGGACTAACCCCGGGGAGCTGTTTTTT. Protein sequence: CASSPGVGTNPGELFF.

The rearrangement joins TRBV9 to TRBJ1-2; weak D call: TRBD1 (6 bases). The germline CDR1 and CDR2 sequences are SGDLS and YYNGEE. Trimming pared 3 bases from V and 3 bases from J, leaving 15 bases between. The CDR3 length is 15 residues. Here the CDR3 reads CASSDRAQGYYGYTF. As DNA, the CDR3 is TGTGCCAGCAGCGATAGGGCCCAGGGGTACTATGGCTACACCTTC.

V is TRBV5-4 and J is TRBJ1-2; D is possibly TRBD1 (5 bases). Germline loops: CDR1 SGHNT, CDR2 YYREEE (reference sequence). The CDR3 runs 16 residues. Trimming cost V 0 bases and J 5 bases, with 17 bases left between them. CDR3 sequence: CASSLVGQGRGYGYTF. The CDR3 DNA reads as TGTGCCAGCAGCTTGGTTGGGCAGGGCCGGGGTTATGGCTACACCTTC.

The chain recombines TRBV7-2 with TRBJ2-1; 10 bases line up with TRBD2. J gave up 6 bases and V 5 bases, and 13 bases lay outside the gene matches. In germline, CDR1 is SGHTA, CDR2 FQGNSA. CDR3 length: 17 amino acids. Here the CDR3 reads CASSLTGRASGSNEQFF. The CDR3 coding sequence is TGTGCCAGCAGCCTCACCGGAAGGGCTAGCGGGAGCAATGAGCAGTTCTTC. Full variable domain (missing parts from reference TRBV7-2 and TRBJ2-1): GAGVSQSPSNKVTEKGKDVELRCDPISGHTALYWYRQSLGQGLEFLIYFQGNSAPDKSGLPSDRFSAERTGGSVSTLTIQRTQQEDSAVYLCASSLTGRASGSNEQFFGPGTRLTVL.